This T cell receptor (beta chain) was captured by sequencing in a study of control samples from healthy donors and cancer patients. Germline CDR1 SQVTM, CDR2 ANQGSEA. V dropped 5 bases and J dropped 5; count of bases not matched to a gene: 11. CDR3 length: 15 amino acids. As for this clone: This sample includes further DNA sequences coding for the same CDR3.

The method was immunoSEQ multiplex PCR; TCRdb's version includes in-frame clones alone and lacks a portion of them. The data hold approximately 150,000 clones, with over 85% observed a single time. Material for sequencing was blood. This TCR was recovered from a man aged 18 to 29 in good health. This chain joins TRBV29-1 and TRBJ1-2, with 10 bases fitting TRBD1. The CDR3 loop is CSVQSDGQGGYGYTF. The CDR3 nucleotides read TGCAGCGTTCAATCCGATGGACAGGGGGGATATGGCTACACCTTC.